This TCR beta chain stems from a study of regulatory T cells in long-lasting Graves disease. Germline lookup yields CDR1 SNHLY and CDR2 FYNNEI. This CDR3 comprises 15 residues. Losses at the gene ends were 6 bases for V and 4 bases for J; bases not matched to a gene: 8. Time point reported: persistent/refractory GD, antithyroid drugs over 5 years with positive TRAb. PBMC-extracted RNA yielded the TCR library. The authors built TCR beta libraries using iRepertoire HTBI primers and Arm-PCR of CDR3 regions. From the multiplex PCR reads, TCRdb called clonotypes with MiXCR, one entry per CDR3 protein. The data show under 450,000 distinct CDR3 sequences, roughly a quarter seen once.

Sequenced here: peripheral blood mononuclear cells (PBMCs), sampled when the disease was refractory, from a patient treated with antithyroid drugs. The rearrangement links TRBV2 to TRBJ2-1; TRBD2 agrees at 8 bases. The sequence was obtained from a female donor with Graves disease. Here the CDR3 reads CASSSPAGGYNEQFF. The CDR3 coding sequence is TGTGCCAGCAGCTCCCCTGCGGGAGGTTACAATGAGCAGTTCTTC.